One sample yielded the 20 T cell receptor beta chains listed below, sequenced in a study of T cell responses to AZD1222 COVID-19 vaccine (dated by TCRdb to 2020 to 2022). The library was made by the immunoSEQ multiplex PCR assay. The source is immuneACCESS, and TCRdb retained only in-frame sequences with V and J called. Part of the clones is not carried over; for the studies checked, unresolved V genes explain less than half of this, and the remainder is unexplained. The sample table shows fewer than 95,000 clones, and 85% to 95% are seen once. 6.5% to 9.5% of the sample rests with the top ten. Taken with the paper, the label for time point translates to: about 28 days (+/-7) after the second vaccine dose. Sequencing used peripheral blood, obtained 28 days after the second AZD1222 dose. These receptors all stem from an adult who received the AZD1222 COVID-19 vaccine.

This chain links TRBV7-8 with TRBJ1-2; 8 bases agree with TRBD1. This CDR3 comprises 14 residues. Germline trimming cut 0 bases from V and 4 bases from J; bases unmatched to any gene: 1. In germline, CDR1 is SGHVS, CDR2 FQNEAQ. This CDR3 is CASSLADRAYGYTF. Written as DNA, the CDR3 is TGTGCCAGCAGCTTAGCGGACAGGGCCTATGGCTACACCTTC.

The gene calls are TRBV29-1 and TRBJ2-3, with D hard to call. Germline lookup yields CDR1 SQVTM and CDR2 ANQGSEA. Deletions cut 6 bases from V and 5 bases from J, with 21 bases between. This CDR3 region has 15 residues. The CDR3 here is CSVTTLTPPRDTQYF. The CDR3 DNA reads as TGCAGCGTCACAACCCTGACTCCCCCGAGAGATACGCAGTATTTT.

The chain joins TRBV19 to TRBJ1-5; D is unresolved. With 3 bases removed from V and 2 bases from J, the gap between germline ends came to 8 bases. This CDR3 comprises 14 residues. Germline V CDR1 and CDR2: LNHDA, SQIVND (reference sequence). The CDR3 spells CASSIARGNQPQHF. DNA for the CDR3: TGTGCCAGTAGTATTGCAAGGGGCAATCAGCCCCAGCATTTT. The whole variable domain, filled in from reference TRBV19 and TRBJ1-5, reads DGGITQSPKYLFRKEGQNVTLSCEQNLNHDAMYWYRQDPGQGLRLIYYSQIVNDFQKGDIAEGYSVSREKKESFPLTVTSAQKNPTAFYLCASSIARGNQPQHFGDGTRLSIL.

The rearrangement uses TRBV25-1 and TRBJ2-5; TRBD2 matches 12 bases. CDR1 is MGHDK and CDR2 is SYGVNS in the germline V gene. V was clipped by 1 base and J by 4 bases; unmatched bases: 4. The CDR3 covers 16 residues. The CDR3 region is CASSESLAGGLETQYF. The CDR3 DNA reads as TGTGCCAGCAGTGAATCCCTAGCGGGAGGGTTAGAGACCCAGTACTTC.

V and J are TRBV6-5 and TRBJ2-5; a weak D match, TRBD1 (6 bases). V was cut by 6 bases and J by 5 bases, with 13 bases left in between. This CDR3 is 13 amino acids long. The germline V gene encodes CDR1 MNHEY and CDR2 SVGAGI. Here the CDR3 reads CASRGQPSETQYF. CDR3 nucleotides: TGTGCCAGCAGAGGACAGCCCTCCGAGACCCAGTACTTC.

This sequence joins TRBV24-1 and TRBJ1-5; D remains unclear. Trimming removed 6 bases at V and 1 base at J, with 3 bases between. The CDR3 extends over 12 amino acids. CDR1 KGHDR and CDR2 SFDVKD come from the germline V gene. CDR3 protein: CATSHSNQPQHF. The CDR3 DNA reads as TGTGCCACCAGTCACAGCAATCAGCCCCAGCATTTT.

Remarks on this clone: At one end, the junction sequence differs from germline, possibly due to a read error. The chain has TRBV30 and TRBJ2-1; 7 bases agree with TRBD1. The germline CDR1 and CDR2 sequences are GTSNPN and SVGIG (reference sequence). The CDR3 is 13 residues long. As DNA, the CDR3 is TGTGCCTGGAGTGGGACAGGTTACACTGAGCAGTTCTTC. Translation gives CAWSGTGYTEQFF.

The chain joins TRBV7-9 to TRBJ1-5; 12 bases are shared with TRBD1. The CDR3 consists of 16 residues. After removal of 5 bases from V and 7 bases from J, the junction contained 9 bases not matched to a gene. Germline V CDR1 and CDR2: SEHNR, FQNEAQ (reference sequence). The CDR3 region is CASSGGTGGFGQPQHF. The DNA for the CDR3 is TGTGCCAGCAGCGGAGGGACAGGGGGCTTCGGACAGCCCCAGCATTTT.

The chain is built from TRBV7-2 and TRBJ2-1; 7 bases line up with TRBD2. Germline V lookup: CDR1 SGHTA, CDR2 FQGNSA. Trimming cost V 0 bases and J 8 bases; bases outside gene matches: 4. The length of the CDR3 is 14 residues. The CDR3 protein is CASSLAGGQYEQFF. The CDR3 DNA is TGTGCCAGCAGCTTAGCGGGAGGGCAGTATGAGCAGTTCTTC.

CDR3 region: CATSRGNTGELFF. Here the CDR3 DNA reads TGTGCCACCAGCAGAGGGAACACCGGGGAGCTGTTTTTT. The chain links TRBV15 to TRBJ2-2; D not certain. Germline CDR1 is LNHNV and CDR2 is YYDKDF (reference sequence). V gave up 1 base and J gave up 1 base, with 1 base separating them. This CDR3 is 13 amino acids long.

The J gene is TRBJ1-2, the V gene TRBV6-5; TRBD1 matches 7 bases. This CDR3 has 13 amino acids. Germline V gene sequence: CDR1 MNHEY, CDR2 SVGAGI. V dropped 6 bases and J dropped 3; count of bases not matched to a gene: 4. The CDR3 DNA reads as TGTGCCAGCAGCCGGGACAGCGACTATGGCTACACCTTC. Its protein is CASSRDSDYGYTF.

V is TRBV4-2 and J is TRBJ2-7, with D possibly TRBD2 on 6 matching bases. CDR3 length equals 15 residues. V lost 0 bases to trimming and J lost 3 bases, with 12 bases between them. Per germline, CDR1 LGHNA and CDR2 YNFKEQ. The DNA for the CDR3 is TGTGCCAGCAGCCAAGAGGGGGGACGCTACTACGAGCAGTACTTC. As protein: CASSQEGGRYYEQYF.

The rearrangement uses TRBV14 and TRBJ2-1; D is undetermined. The CDR3 consists of 13 residues. Germline V gene lookup returns CDR1 SGHDN and CDR2 FVKESK. Trimming shortened V by 0 bases and J by 11 bases, and 11 bases separated the two germline ends. The CDR3 loop reads CASSQDSRYKQFF. The CDR3 coding sequence is TGTGCCAGCAGCCAAGATTCCCGTTACAAGCAGTTCTTC.

This clone was recorded only once. The chain links TRBV19 to TRBJ1-1; the match to TRBD1 covers 8 bases. J was trimmed by 1 base and V by 6 bases; bases with no gene match: 4. CDR1 is LNHDA, CDR2 SQIVND, per germline (reference sequence). The CDR3 consists of 14 residues. The CDR3 region is CASRAGGRNTEAFF. The CDR3 DNA is TGTGCCAGTAGGGCAGGGGGCAGGAACACTGAAGCTTTCTTT.

The CDR3 sequence is CASSQREGGLYEQYF. In nucleotides, the CDR3 is TGTGCCAGCAGCCAGAGGGAGGGGGGCCTCTACGAGCAGTACTTC. The J gene is TRBJ2-7, the V gene TRBV3-1 (or the pseudogene TRBV3-2); a possible D gene is TRBD2 (7 bases). The CDR3 extends over 15 amino acids. The germline gives CDR1 LGHDT, CDR2 YNNKEL (reference sequence). Deletions cut 3 bases from V and 3 bases from J, with 15 bases between.

The rearrangement joins TRBV19 to TRBJ2-1, with D tentatively TRBD1 (6 bases). Germline values: CDR1 LNHDA, CDR2 SQIVND (reference sequence). The CDR3 covers 13 residues. The ends were cut back, 10 bases at V and 4 bases at J, with 14 bases in the middle. The chain's CDR3 is CATKRGIYNEQFF. CDR3 nucleotide sequence: TGTGCCACCAAGAGGGGGATTTACAATGAGCAGTTCTTC.

V usage is TRBV19 and J usage is TRBJ2-1; D perhaps matches TRBD2 (5 bases). This CDR3 spans 13 amino acids. Germline V gene data show CDR1 as LNHDA and CDR2 as SQIVND (reference sequence). Trimming took off 5 bases at V and 8 bases at J, with 13 bases between the two ends. As DNA, the CDR3 is TGTGCCAGTAGTCTAGGAGCCGGGGATGAGCAGTTCTTC. Translated, it gives CASSLGAGDEQFF.

V is TRBV13 and J is TRBJ2-2; no clear D. The germline CDR1 and CDR2 sequences are PRHDT and FYEKMQ (reference sequence). V lost 6 bases and J 0 bases, leaving 11 bases between the germline ends. The CDR3 loop spans 15 amino acids. CDR3 region: CASRPRGSNTGELFF. The CDR3, as DNA: TGTGCCAGCAGGCCACGTGGTTCGAACACCGGGGAGCTGTTTTTT.

The chain uses TRBV12-3 or TRBV12-4 and TRBJ1-6; TRBD1 is a possible D gene (5 bases). The CDR3 is made up of 13 amino acids. V lost 7 bases and J 7 bases, leaving 11 bases between the germline ends. CDR3 sequence: CASIEGANSPLHF. As DNA, the CDR3 is TGTGCCAGCATCGAAGGGGCCAATTCACCCCTCCACTTT.

This clone turned up a few times. The gene calls are TRBV3-1 (or the pseudogene TRBV3-2) and TRBJ2-5; TRBD2 matches at 9 bases. The CDR3 extends over 16 amino acids. The trim removed 3 bases at V and 2 bases at J, leaving 7 bases unmatched. Germline assignment: CDR1 LGHDT and CDR2 YNNKEL (reference sequence). DNA for the CDR3: TGTGCCAGCAGCCAGCCCCGGAGCGGGGGGCAAGAGACCCAGTACTTC. Protein: CASSQPRSGGQETQYF.